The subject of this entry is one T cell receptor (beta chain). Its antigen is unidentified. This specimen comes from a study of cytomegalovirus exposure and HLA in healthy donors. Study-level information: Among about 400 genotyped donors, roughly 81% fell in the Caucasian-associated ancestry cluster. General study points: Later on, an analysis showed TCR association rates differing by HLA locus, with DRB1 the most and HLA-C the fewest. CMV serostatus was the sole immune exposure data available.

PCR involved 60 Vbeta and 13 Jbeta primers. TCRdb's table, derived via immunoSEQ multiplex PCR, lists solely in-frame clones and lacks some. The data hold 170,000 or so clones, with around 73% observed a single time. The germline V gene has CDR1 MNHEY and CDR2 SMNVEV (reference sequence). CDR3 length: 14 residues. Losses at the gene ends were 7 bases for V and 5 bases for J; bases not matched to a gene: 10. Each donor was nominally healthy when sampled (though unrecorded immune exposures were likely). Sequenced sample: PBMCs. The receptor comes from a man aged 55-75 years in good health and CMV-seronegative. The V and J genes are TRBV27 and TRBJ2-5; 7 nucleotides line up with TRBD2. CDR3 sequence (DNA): TGTGCCAGCATACCCTCTAGCGGTGCCGAGACCCAGTACTTC. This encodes CASIPSSGAETQYF.